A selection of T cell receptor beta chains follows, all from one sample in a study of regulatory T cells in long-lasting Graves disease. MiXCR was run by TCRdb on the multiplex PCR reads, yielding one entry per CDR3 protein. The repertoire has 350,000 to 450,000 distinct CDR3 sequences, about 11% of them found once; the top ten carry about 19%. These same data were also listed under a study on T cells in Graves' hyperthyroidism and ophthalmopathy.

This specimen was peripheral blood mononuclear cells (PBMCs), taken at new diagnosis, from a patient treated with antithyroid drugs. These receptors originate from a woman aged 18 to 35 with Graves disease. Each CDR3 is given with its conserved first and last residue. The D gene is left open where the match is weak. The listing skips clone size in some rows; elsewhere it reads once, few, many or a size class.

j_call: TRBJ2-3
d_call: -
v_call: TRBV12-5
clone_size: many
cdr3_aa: CASGLVDSYYTDTQYF
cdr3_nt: TGTGCTAGTGGTTTGGTAGACAGCTATTACACAGATACGCAGTATTTT

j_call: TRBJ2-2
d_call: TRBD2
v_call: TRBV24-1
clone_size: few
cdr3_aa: CATSDLHSGSDTGELFF
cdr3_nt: TGTGCCACCAGTGATTTGCATAGCGGGAGTGACACCGGGGAGCTGTTTTTT

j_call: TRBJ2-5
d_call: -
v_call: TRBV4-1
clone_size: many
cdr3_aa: CASSQVGGGQRATQYF
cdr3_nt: TGCGCCAGCAGCCAAGTTGGAGGGGGACAGCGGGCGACCCAGTACTTC

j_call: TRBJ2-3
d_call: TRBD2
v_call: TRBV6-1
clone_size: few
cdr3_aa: CASSELAGVGDTQYF
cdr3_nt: TGTGCCAGCAGTGAATTAGCGGGAGTGGGGGATACGCAGTATTTT

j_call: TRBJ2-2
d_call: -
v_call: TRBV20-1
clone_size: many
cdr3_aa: CSAPLDYTGELFF
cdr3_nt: TGCAGTGCTCCGTTAGACTACACCGGGGAGCTGTTTTTT

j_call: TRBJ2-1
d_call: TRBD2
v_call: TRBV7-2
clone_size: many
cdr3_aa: CASSWGGLAGGTSYNEQFF
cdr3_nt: TGTGCCAGCAGCTGGGGGGGACTAGCAGGGGGAACATCCTACAATGAGCAGTTCTTC

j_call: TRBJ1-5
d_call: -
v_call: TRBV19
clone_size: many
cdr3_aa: CASSPSVGNQPQHF
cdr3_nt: TGTGCCAGTAGTCCATCAGTTGGCAATCAGCCCCAGCATTTT

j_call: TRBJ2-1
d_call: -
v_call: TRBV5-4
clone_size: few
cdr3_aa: CASSAFIGRSYNGQFF
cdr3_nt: TGTGCCAGCAGCGCCTTCATCGGGCGGTCCTACAATGGGCAGTTCTTC

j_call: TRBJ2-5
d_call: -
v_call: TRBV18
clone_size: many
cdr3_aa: CASSPDLQETQYF
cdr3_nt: TGTGCCAGCTCACCAGACTTACAAGAGACCCAGTACTTC

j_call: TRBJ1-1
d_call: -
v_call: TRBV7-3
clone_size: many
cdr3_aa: CATEPNTEAFF
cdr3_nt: TGTGCCACCGAACCGAACACTGAAGCTTTCTTT

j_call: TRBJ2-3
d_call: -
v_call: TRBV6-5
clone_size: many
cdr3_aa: CASSYDGLVLTQNTQYF
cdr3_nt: TGTGCCAGCAGTTATGATGGTCTAGTTTTGACCCAGAATACGCAGTATTTT

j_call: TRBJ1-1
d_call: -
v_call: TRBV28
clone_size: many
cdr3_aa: CASRQGKRMNTEAFF
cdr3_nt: TGTGCCAGCAGACAGGGAAAACGTATGAACACTGAAGCTTTCTTT

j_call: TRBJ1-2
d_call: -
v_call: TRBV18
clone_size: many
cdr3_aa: CASSRRERINYGYTF
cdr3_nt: TGTGCCAGCTCACGGCGAGAGAGGATTAACTATGGCTACACCTTC

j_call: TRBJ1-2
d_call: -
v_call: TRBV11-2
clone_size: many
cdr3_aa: CASSLGALSVYGYTF
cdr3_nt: TGTGCCAGCAGCTTGGGAGCTCTCAGCGTATATGGCTACACCTTC

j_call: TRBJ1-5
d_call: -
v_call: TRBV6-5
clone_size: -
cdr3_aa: CASSYGGGNQPQHF
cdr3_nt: TGTGCCAGCAGTTACGGAGGGGGCAATCAGCCCCAGCATTTT

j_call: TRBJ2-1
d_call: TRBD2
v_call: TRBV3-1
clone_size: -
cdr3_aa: CASSPLRGGDYNEQFF
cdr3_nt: TGTGCCAGCAGCCCTTTAAGGGGAGGGGACTACAATGAGCAGTTCTTC

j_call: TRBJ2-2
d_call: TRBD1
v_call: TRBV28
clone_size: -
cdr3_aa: CASSLGWDRGAGELFF
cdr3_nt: TGTGCCAGCAGTTTAGGCTGGGACAGGGGAGCGGGGGAGCTGTTTTTT

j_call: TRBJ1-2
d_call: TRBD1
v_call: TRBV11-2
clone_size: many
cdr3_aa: CASSWDRGGSGYTF
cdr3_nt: TGTGCCAGCAGCTGGGACAGGGGGGGTTCTGGCTACACCTTC

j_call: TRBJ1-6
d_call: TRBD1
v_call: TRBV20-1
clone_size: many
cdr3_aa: CSASAGGGSSPLHF
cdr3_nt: TGCAGTGCTTCAGCAGGGGGCGGGAGTTCACCCCTCCACTTT

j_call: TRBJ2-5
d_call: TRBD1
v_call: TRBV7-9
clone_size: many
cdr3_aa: CASSWTGLQETQYF
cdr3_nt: TGTGCCAGCAGCTGGACAGGGTTGCAAGAGACCCAGTACTTC

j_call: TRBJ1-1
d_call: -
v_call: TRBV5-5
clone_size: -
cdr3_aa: CASSSPLLNTEAFF
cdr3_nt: TGTGCCAGCAGCTCCCCACTTTTGAACACTGAAGCTTTCTTT

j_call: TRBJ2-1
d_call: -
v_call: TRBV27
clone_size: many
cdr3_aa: CASSLGPVGYNEQFF
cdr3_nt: TGTGCCAGCAGTCTGGGACCCGTAGGTTACAATGAGCAGTTCTTC

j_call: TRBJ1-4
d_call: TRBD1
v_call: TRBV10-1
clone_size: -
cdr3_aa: CASRQAGGQADEKLFF
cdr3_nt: TGCGCCAGCAGGCAAGCCGGGGGACAGGCGGATGAAAAACTGTTTTTT

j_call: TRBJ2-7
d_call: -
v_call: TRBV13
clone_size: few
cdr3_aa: CASSSPDAREQYF
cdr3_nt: TGTGCCAGCAGCTCCCCTGACGCTAGGGAGCAGTACTTC

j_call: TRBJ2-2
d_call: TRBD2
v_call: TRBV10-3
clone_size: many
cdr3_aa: CAISKRSRLAGESNTGELFF
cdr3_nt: TGTGCCATCAGTAAACGATCCCGACTAGCGGGAGAGTCGAACACCGGGGAGCTGTTTTTT

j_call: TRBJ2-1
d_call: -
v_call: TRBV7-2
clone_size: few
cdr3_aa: CASSSRYLERDEQFF
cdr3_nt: TGTGCCAGCAGCTCACGGTATCTAGAGAGGGATGAGCAGTTCTTC

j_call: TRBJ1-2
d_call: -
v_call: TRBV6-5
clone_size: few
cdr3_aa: CASSFLAGAYGYTF
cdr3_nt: TGTGCCAGCAGTTTCCTCGCAGGGGCCTATGGCTACACCTTC

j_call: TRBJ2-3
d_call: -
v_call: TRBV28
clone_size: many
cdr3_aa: CASSSSSADTQYF
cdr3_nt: TGTGCCAGCAGTTCCTCTAGCGCAGATACGCAGTATTTT

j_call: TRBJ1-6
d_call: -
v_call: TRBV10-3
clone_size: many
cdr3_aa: CAISVSGADSPLHF
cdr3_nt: TGTGCCATCAGTGTCTCTGGGGCTGATTCACCCCTCCACTTT

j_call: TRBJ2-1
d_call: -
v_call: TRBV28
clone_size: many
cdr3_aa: CASSSVLFSHEQFF
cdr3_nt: TGTGCCAGCAGTTCTGTCCTCTTCTCCCATGAGCAGTTCTTC

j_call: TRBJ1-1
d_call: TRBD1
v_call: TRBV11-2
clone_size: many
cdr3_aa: CASSPLGTENTEAFF
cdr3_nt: TGTGCCAGCAGCCCCCTGGGGACAGAGAACACTGAAGCTTTCTTT

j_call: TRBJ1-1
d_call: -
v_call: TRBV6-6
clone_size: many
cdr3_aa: CASSYSPQGSNTEAFF
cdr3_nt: TGTGCCAGCAGTTACTCGCCCCAGGGCTCGAACACTGAAGCTTTCTTT

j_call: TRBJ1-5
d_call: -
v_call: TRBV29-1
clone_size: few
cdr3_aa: CSVQGHGNQPQHF
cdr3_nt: TGCAGCGTGCAGGGGCACGGCAATCAGCCCCAGCATTTT

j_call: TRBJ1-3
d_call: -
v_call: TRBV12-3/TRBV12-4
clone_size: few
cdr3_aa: CASSPRGRAGNTIYF
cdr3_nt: TGTGCCAGCAGCCCCCGGGGGAGGGCTGGAAACACCATATATTTT

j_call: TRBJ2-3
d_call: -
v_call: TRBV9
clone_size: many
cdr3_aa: CASSDWQGEADTQYF
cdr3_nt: TGTGCCAGCAGCGATTGGCAGGGGGAGGCAGATACGCAGTATTTT

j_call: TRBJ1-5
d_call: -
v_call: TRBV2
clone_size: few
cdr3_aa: CASSISNNQPQHF
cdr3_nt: TGTGCCAGCAGTATCTCTAACAATCAGCCCCAGCATTTT

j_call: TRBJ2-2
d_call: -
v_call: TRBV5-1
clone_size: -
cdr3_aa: CASSLMGNTGELFF
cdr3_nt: TGCGCCAGCAGCTTGATGGGCAACACCGGGGAGCTGTTTTTT

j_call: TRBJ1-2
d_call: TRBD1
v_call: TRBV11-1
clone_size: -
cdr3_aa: CASSSGQGQIYGYTF
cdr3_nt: TGTGCCAGCAGCTCGGGACAGGGCCAAATCTATGGCTACACCTTC

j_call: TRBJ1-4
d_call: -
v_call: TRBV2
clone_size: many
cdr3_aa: CASSPLRTTNEKLFF
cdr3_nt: TGTGCCAGCAGCCCCCTTAGGACAACTAATGAAAAACTGTTTTTT

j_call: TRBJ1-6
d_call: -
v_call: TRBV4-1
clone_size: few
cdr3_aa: CASSQNSPLHF
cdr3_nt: TGCGCCAGCAGCCAGAATTCACCCCTCCACTTT

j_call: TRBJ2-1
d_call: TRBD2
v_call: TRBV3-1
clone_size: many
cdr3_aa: CASNTGTSGGLAYNEQFF
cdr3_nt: TGTGCCAGCAACACCGGGACTAGCGGGGGGTTAGCCTACAATGAGCAGTTCTTC

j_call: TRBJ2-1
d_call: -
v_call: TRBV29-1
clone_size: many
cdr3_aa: CSVDGLGLTDYNEQFF
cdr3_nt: TGCAGCGTTGATGGTCTCGGACTAACCGACTACAATGAGCAGTTCTTC

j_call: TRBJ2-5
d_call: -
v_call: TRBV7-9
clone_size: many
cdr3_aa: CASSVQRTGETQYF
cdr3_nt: TGTGCCAGCAGCGTACAGAGGACGGGTGAGACCCAGTACTTC

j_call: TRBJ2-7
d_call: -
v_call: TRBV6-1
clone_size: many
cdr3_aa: CASASAGYEQYF
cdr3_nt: TGTGCCAGCGCTTCAGCTGGCTACGAGCAGTACTTC

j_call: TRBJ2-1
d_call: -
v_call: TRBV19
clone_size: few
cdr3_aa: CASSIGRVNEQFF
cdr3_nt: TGTGCCAGTAGTATAGGCAGGGTGAATGAGCAGTTCTTC

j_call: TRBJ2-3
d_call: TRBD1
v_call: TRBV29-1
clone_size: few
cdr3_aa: CSVGVADRADTQYF
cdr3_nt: TGCAGCGTTGGTGTTGCGGACAGGGCAGATACGCAGTATTTT

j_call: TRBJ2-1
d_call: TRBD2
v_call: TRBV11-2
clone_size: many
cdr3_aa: CASSLEGGSKQFF
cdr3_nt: TGTGCCAGCAGCTTAGAGGGCGGGAGTAAGCAGTTCTTC

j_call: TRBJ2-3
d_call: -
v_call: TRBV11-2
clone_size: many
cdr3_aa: CASSIRRAGDTQYF
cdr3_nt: TGTGCCAGCAGCATCCGGCGCGCAGGGGATACGCAGTATTTT

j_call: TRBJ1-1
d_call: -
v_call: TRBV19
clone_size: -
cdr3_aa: CASSPPYRGTEAFF
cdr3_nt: TGTGCCAGTAGTCCCCCCTATCGGGGGACTGAAGCTTTCTTT

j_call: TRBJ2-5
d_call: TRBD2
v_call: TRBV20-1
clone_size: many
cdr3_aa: CSARDGRLADQETQYF
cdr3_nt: TGCAGTGCTAGAGATGGGAGACTAGCGGACCAAGAGACCCAGTACTTC

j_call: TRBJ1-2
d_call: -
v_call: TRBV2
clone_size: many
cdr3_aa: CASMDRKRNGYTF
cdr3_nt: TGTGCCAGCATGGATCGAAAGCGGAATGGCTACACCTTC

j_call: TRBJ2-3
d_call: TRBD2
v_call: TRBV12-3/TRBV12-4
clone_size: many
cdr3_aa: CASKETRGGLYNSTDTQYF
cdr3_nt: TGTGCCAGCAAAGAGACCCGGGGGGGATTATATAATAGCACAGATACGCAGTATTTT

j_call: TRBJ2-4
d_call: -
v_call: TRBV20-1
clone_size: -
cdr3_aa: CSVARSGKNIQYF
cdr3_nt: TGCAGTGTTGCTAGATCCGGGAAAAACATTCAGTACTTC

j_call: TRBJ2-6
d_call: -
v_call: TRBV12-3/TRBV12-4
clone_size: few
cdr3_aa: CASTSSGAGANVLTF
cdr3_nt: TGTGCCAGCACGAGTTCGGGAGCTGGGGCCAACGTCCTGACTTTC

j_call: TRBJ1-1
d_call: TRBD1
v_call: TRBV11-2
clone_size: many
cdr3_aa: CASSLAGGLGFLYTEAFF
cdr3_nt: TGTGCCAGCAGCTTAGCAGGGGGATTGGGATTTCTTTACACTGAAGCTTTCTTT

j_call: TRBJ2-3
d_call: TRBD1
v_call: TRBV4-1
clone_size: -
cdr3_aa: CASSQVVTGAQYF
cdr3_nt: TGCGCCAGCAGCCAAGTAGTTACAGGGGCGCAGTATTTT

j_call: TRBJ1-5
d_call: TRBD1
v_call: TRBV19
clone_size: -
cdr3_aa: CASSTDRGGYGNQPQHF
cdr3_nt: TGTGCCAGTAGTACGGACAGGGGCGGCTACGGCAATCAGCCCCAGCATTTT

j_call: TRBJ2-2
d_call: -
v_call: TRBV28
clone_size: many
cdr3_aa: CASSFSDSPGELFF
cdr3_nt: TGTGCCAGCAGTTTCTCGGACAGCCCCGGGGAGCTGTTTTTT